This entry lists 8 T cell receptor beta chains sequenced from one sample in a study of TIL therapy for anti-PD-1-resistant metastatic lung cancer (dated by TCRdb to 2020 to 2022). The label giving this sample's time point can be read as: pre-treatment sample, taken before nivolumab and TIL therapy. Using bias-controlled multiplex PCR with the immunoSEQ v3 hsTCRB kit, the TCR beta CDR3 regions were amplified from genomic DNA. TCRdb obtained this table from immuneACCESS and retained in-frame rearrangements with V and J assigned. These tables miss some clones; where compared with another copy, unresolved V genes account for less than half of the shortfall, and the remainder is unexplained. A total of about 60,000 clones appear in this sample, 69% of them only once. Together, the top ten hold approximately 7% of the sample. The specimen was blood, collected at baseline. The receptors shown here come from a person aged 25 to 79 with non-small cell lung cancer.

This clone has just a few counts. The gene calls are TRBV9 and TRBJ1-5, with 9 bases matching TRBD1. Germline loops: CDR1 SGDLS, CDR2 YYNGEE. The junction had 9 bases not matched to a gene; V was cut back by 8 bases and J by 6 bases. The CDR3 runs 14 residues. The CDR3 loop is CASLDRGVCQPQHF. CDR3 bases: TGTGCCAGTTTGGACAGGGGCGTTTGTCAGCCCCAGCATTTT.

The chain combines TRBV28 with TRBJ1-6, with D possibly matching TRBD1 (6 bases). This CDR3 is 16 amino acids long. V lost 6 bases, J lost 2 bases, and 14 bases lay in between. Germline CDR1 and CDR2: MDHEN and SYDVKM. The CDR3 spells CASRYTGSTYNSPLHF. For the CDR3, the DNA is TGTGCCAGCAGATATACAGGGTCGACCTATAATTCACCCCTCCACTTT.

This clone has just a few counts. The chain joins TRBV2 to TRBJ1-1; D remains ambiguous. The CDR3 has 16 residues. The ends were cut back, 4 bases at V and 1 base at J, with 16 bases in the middle. CDR1 and CDR2 from the germline V gene are SNHLY and FYNNEI. CDR3 in DNA: TGTGCCAGCAGTGTGTCTAGCCTTAGGGCGAACACTGAAGCTTTCTTT. It specifies CASSVSSLRANTEAFF.

The chain employs TRBV7-9 and TRBJ2-1, with 9 bases aligning to TRBD2. The CDR3 covers 14 residues. The germline V gene encodes CDR1 SEHNR and CDR2 FQNEAQ (reference sequence). After removal of 8 bases from V and 5 bases from J, the junction contained 7 bases not matched to a gene. The CDR3 sequence is CASGSRGGDNEQFF. The CDR3 coding sequence is TGTGCCAGCGGGTCTCGCGGGGGGGACAATGAGCAGTTCTTC.

V gene TRBV5-1 combines with J gene TRBJ2-1, with D uncertain. In germline, CDR1 is SGHRS, CDR2 YFSETQ. Between the trimmed V and J ends, which lost 0 bases and 4 bases, there was a span of 11 bases. The CDR3 has 15 amino acids. The CDR3 nucleotides are TGCGCCAGCAGCTTGGTTGACTCTAGGTACAATGAGCAGTTCTTC. Amino acid sequence: CASSLVDSRYNEQFF.

This sequence joins TRBV9 and TRBJ2-1; 14 bases align to TRBD2. CDR1 is SGDLS and CDR2 is YYNGEE in the germline V gene. V lost 3 bases, J lost 5 bases, and 7 bases stayed unmatched. This CDR3 comprises 17 residues. The CDR3 protein is CASSGLAGGPSDNEQFF. The CDR3 DNA is TGTGCCAGCAGCGGACTAGCGGGAGGGCCGTCGGACAATGAGCAGTTCTTC.

This clone was counted only a few times. For the CDR3, the DNA is TGTGCCAGCAGCTTAGACCTGGGCGGAGAAGCTTTCTTT. Its protein is CASSLDLGGEAFF. The V and J genes are TRBV7-2 and TRBJ1-1; D is unresolved. V was pared by 1 base and J by 8 bases, with 11 bases between. The CDR3 is 13 residues long. The germline CDR1 and CDR2 sequences are SGHTA and FQGNSA.

CDR3 DNA sequence: TGTGCCAGCAGCAACAGTAACAGGGATCCCCCCTCCTACGAGCAGTACTTC. As protein: CASSNSNRDPPSYEQYF. The chain employs TRBV21-1 and TRBJ2-7; whether TRBD1, the table's D call, matches the DNA was not checked. TRBV21-1 constitutes a pseudogene. The CDR3 runs 17 residues.